This TCR beta chain was retrieved from a study of blood T cell repertoires in COVID-19. Study-wide background: Some COVID-19 samples were acute and others convalescent; all came from the United States, Italy and Spain. PBMCs, B-cell-depleted T cells, or T cells were the source of the cDNA or gDNA that made up the material.

The CDR3 has 13 amino acids. Trimming shortened V by 7 bases and J by 0 bases, and 12 bases separated the two germline ends. Germline V gives CDR1 SQVTM, CDR2 ANQGSEA. Original methodology: The assay estimated nucleated cells by amplifying reference gene primers. Here immunoSEQ multiplex PCR was the method, and the copy in TCRdb shows in-frame clones only, minus some. V and J calls and clone size come straight from that table; D and trimming were deduced from the DNA. The sample lists approximately 110,000 clones; roughly 85% were seen once. The receptor was derived from a man aged 40-50 years with acute or convalescent COVID-19. Sequenced input: peripheral blood. The V gene is TRBV29-1, the J gene TRBJ1-2, with D perhaps matching TRBD1 (6 bases). The CDR3, as DNA: TGCAGCGCCTCGGGACAAACTAACTATGGCTACACCTTC. Protein product: CSASGQTNYGYTF.